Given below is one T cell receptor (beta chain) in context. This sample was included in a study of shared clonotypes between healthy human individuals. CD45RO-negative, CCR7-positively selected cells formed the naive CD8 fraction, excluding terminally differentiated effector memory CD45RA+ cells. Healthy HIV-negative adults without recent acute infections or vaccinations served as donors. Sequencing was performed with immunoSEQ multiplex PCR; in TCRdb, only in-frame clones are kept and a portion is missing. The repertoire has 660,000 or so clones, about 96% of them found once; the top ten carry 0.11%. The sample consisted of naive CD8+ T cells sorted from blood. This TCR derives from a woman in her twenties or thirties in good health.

As DNA, the CDR3 is TGTGCCAGCAGTTTATCCGGGACGGGGAACACTGAAGCTTTCTTT. Its translation is CASSLSGTGNTEAFF. The chain recombines TRBV27 with TRBJ1-1; possibly TRBD1 for D (5 bases). CDR1 is MNHEY and CDR2 is SMNVEV in the germline V gene (reference sequence). The CDR3 extends over 15 amino acids. The V end lost 0 bases, the J end lost 1 base, and 9 bases lay between the germline ends.